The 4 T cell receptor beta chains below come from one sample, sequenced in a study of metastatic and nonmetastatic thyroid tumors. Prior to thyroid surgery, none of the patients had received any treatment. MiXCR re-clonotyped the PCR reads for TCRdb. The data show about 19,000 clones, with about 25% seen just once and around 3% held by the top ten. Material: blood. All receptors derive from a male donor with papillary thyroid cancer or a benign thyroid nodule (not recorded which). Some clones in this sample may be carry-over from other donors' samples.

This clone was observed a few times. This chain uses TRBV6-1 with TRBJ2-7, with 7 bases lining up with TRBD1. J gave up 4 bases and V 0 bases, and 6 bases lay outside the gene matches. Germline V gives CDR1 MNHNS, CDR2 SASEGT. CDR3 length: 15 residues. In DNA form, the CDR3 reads TGTGCCAGCAGTGAAGCGTGCAGGGGGTCATACGAGCAGTACTTC. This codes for CASSEACRGSYEQYF.

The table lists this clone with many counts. CDR3 loop: CAWSGSPSNYGYTF. The DNA for the CDR3 is TGTGCCTGGAGTGGAAGCCCTTCTAACTATGGCTACACCTTC. The chain recombines TRBV30 with TRBJ1-2, with no clear D. CDR3 length: 14 amino acids. Germline assignment: CDR1 GTSNPN and CDR2 SVGIG (reference sequence). Trimming took off 1 base at V and 0 bases at J, with 9 bases between the two ends.

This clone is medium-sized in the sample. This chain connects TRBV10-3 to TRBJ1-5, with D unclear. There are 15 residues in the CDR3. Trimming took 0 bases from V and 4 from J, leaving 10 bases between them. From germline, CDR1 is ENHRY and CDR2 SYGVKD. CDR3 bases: TGTGCCATCAGTGAGTCTGGGCCGGAGAATCAGCCCCAGCATTTT. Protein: CAISESGPENQPQHF.

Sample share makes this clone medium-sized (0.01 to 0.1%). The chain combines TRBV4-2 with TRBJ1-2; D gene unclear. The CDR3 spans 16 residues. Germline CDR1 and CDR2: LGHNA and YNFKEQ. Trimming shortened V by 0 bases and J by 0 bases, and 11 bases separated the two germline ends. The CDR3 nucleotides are TGTGCCAGCAGCCAAGAAAGGATCGGAGCTAACTATGGCTACACCTTC. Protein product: CASSQERIGANYGYTF.